This is a list of T cell receptor beta chains from one sample in a study of T cells in Graves' hyperthyroidism and ophthalmopathy. Each CDR3 protein gets one entry after TCRdb re-called the multiplex PCR reads with MiXCR. The repertoire holds about 200,000 distinct CDR3 sequences, with around 17% as singletons. The specimen sequenced was blood. The receptors shown here come from a woman aged 50 to 65 with Graves' hyperthyroidism. Both conserved end residues are part of each CDR3. A D gene is named only where the DNA matches it firmly. Clone size is not always given. Where it is, it says once, few, many or a class for expanded clones.

clone_size j_call v_call d_call cdr3_aa cdr3_nt
many TRBJ2-1 TRBV10-3 NA CAISESSVSYNEQFF TGTGCCATCAGTGAGTCCTCAGTCTCCTACAATGAGCAGTTCTTC
NA TRBJ2-1 TRBV5-1 TRBD2 CASSFRDVAGGNGDEQFF TGCGCCAGCAGCTTCCGGGACGTAGCGGGAGGAAATGGCGATGAGCAGTTCTTC
once TRBJ2-7 TRBV7-2 NA CASSLGPSREQYF TGTGCCAGCAGCTTAGGCCCCTCTCGCGAGCAGTACTTC
NA TRBJ1-2 TRBV20-1 NA CSARDGRKEGYTF TGCAGTGCTAGAGATGGGAGGAAGGAAGGCTACACCTTC
many TRBJ1-1 TRBV5-8 NA CASSIARNTEAFF TGTGCCAGCAGCATTGCAAGGAACACTGAAGCTTTCTTT
NA TRBJ1-1 TRBV7-9 NA CASSFDRENTEAFF TGTGCCAGCAGCTTCGACAGAGAGAACACTGAAGCTTTCTTT
NA TRBJ2-3 TRBV19 TRBD1 CASSIGPRGLFTDTQYF TGTGCCAGTAGTATAGGCCCCAGGGGGCTTTTCACAGATACGCAGTATTTT
many TRBJ2-1 TRBV27 NA CASSGHNEQFF TGTGCCAGCAGTGGGCACAATGAGCAGTTCTTC
few TRBJ1-6 TRBV4-1 NA CASRTGPHNSPLHF TGCGCCAGCAGAACCGGGCCCCATAATTCACCCCTCCACTTT
NA TRBJ1-5 TRBV6-2/TRBV6-3 NA CASSYNVRTSGVETQHF TGTGCCAGCAGTTACAACGTCCGGACTAGCGGGGTCGAGACCCAGCATTTT
many TRBJ1-2 TRBV20-1 NA CSAIEGPYGYTF TGCAGTGCTATCGAGGGCCCTTACGGCTACACCTTC
NA TRBJ1-4 TRBV7-9 NA CASSLGTAAEKLFF TGTGCCAGCAGCTTAGGGACAGCTGCTGAAAAACTGTTTTTT
many TRBJ1-2 TRBV2 NA CASSVQIGGYTF TGTGCCAGCAGTGTACAGATAGGGGGCTACACCTTC
few TRBJ1-3 TRBV18 NA CASSPNDRASGNTIYF TGTGCCAGCTCACCGAACGACAGAGCCTCTGGAAACACCATATATTTT
NA TRBJ1-2 TRBV29-1 TRBD1 CSVEKGRTGGVYGYTF TGCAGCGTTGAAAAGGGACGGACAGGGGGCGTCTATGGCTACACCTTC
many TRBJ2-3 TRBV6-1 NA CASSWTNTDTQYF TGTGCCAGCAGTTGGACGAACACAGATACGCAGTATTTT
many TRBJ1-2 TRBV7-9 NA CASSLSDTNYGYTF TGTGCCAGCAGCTTGTCGGACACTAACTATGGCTACACCTTC
NA TRBJ2-3 TRBV3-1 NA CASSRRGRRTDTQYF TGTGCCAGCAGCCGGCGAGGGCGCCGCACAGATACGCAGTATTTT
many TRBJ1-5 TRBV11-2 NA CASSPDRWEPQHF TGTGCCAGCAGCCCCGACCGGTGGGAGCCCCAGCATTTT
many TRBJ2-1 TRBV5-1 NA CASSPTDHNEQFF TGCGCCAGCAGCCCCACGGACCACAATGAGCAGTTCTTC
many TRBJ1-5 TRBV28 TRBD1 CASRTGGFGNQPQHF TGTGCCAGCAGGACAGGGGGCTTTGGCAATCAGCCCCAGCATTTT
NA TRBJ1-4 TRBV29-1 NA CSVIRAANEKLFF TGCAGCGTAATTAGGGCGGCCAATGAAAAACTGTTTTTT
many TRBJ1-2 TRBV28 TRBD1 CASIQQGIPWGYGYTF TGTGCCAGCATTCAACAGGGGATCCCTTGGGGGTATGGCTACACCTTC
many TRBJ2-7 TRBV27 TRBD2 CASSGVDPGLAGVDSYEQYF TGTGCCAGCAGCGGAGTGGACCCGGGACTAGCGGGAGTAGACTCCTACGAGCAGTACTTC
many TRBJ2-2 TRBV20-1 NA CSASRRDATGELFF TGCAGTGCTAGTCGTAGGGACGCAACCGGGGAGCTGTTTTTT
few TRBJ1-5 TRBV9 NA CASSRALGNQPQHF TGTGCCAGCAGCCGGGCTCTCGGCAATCAGCCCCAGCATTTT
NA TRBJ2-2 TRBV24-1 NA CATSDFASVGTTGELFF TGTGCCACCAGTGATTTTGCGTCGGTAGGGACCACCGGGGAGCTGTTTTTT
NA TRBJ2-7 TRBV11-2 TRBD2 CASSPFKERGRAREQYF TGTGCCAGCAGCCCCTTTAAGGAGCGCGGGAGGGCGAGGGAGCAGTACTTC
many TRBJ2-1 TRBV12-3/TRBV12-4 TRBD1 CASSPTGGNEQFF TGTGCCAGCAGTCCAACAGGGGGCAATGAGCAGTTCTTC
many TRBJ1-1 TRBV7-9 NA CASSLDTRGSEAFF TGTGCCAGCAGCTTAGATACCAGGGGATCTGAAGCTTTCTTT
many TRBJ2-5 TRBV7-9 NA CASSRRGEETQYF TGTGCCAGCAGCCGCCGCGGAGAAGAGACCCAGTACTTC
many TRBJ1-1 TRBV11-1 NA CASSNGPVNTEAFF TGTGCCAGCAGCAACGGACCGGTGAACACTGAAGCTTTCTTT
NA TRBJ1-1 TRBV29-1 NA CSVEGGLVNTEAFF TGCAGCGTTGAAGGGGGGCTTGTGAACACTGAAGCTTTCTTT
many TRBJ1-5 TRBV7-9 TRBD1 CASSLAPSGQGRNQPQHF TGTGCCAGCAGCTTAGCGCCCTCCGGACAGGGGAGAAATCAGCCCCAGCATTTT
once TRBJ1-1 TRBV14 NA CASSQAPGPTEAFF TGTGCCAGCAGCCAAGCCCCAGGTCCGACTGAAGCTTTCTTT
many TRBJ1-2 TRBV6-1 TRBD1 CASTLRDRGGDGYGYTF TGTGCCAGCACCCTCCGGGACAGGGGAGGTGACGGCTATGGCTACACCTTC
many TRBJ2-2 TRBV28 TRBD1 CASSPQPRGRRTGELFF TGTGCCAGCAGTCCTCAACCCAGGGGGCGTAGGACCGGGGAGCTGTTTTTT
many TRBJ2-5 TRBV7-3 TRBD2 CASSPKGLAGVLETQYF TGTGCCAGCAGCCCAAAGGGACTAGCGGGAGTTTTAGAGACCCAGTACTTC
many TRBJ2-7 TRBV20-1 TRBD2 CSPSGSSYEQYF TGCAGTCCGAGCGGGAGCTCCTACGAGCAGTACTTC
many TRBJ2-7 TRBV20-1 NA CSARDRPYEQYF TGCAGTGCTAGAGATAGGCCCTACGAGCAGTACTTC
NA TRBJ1-2 TRBV27 NA CASSAKQAKAGVNYGYTF TGTGCCAGCAGTGCCAAACAAGCGAAGGCAGGGGTAAACTATGGCTACACCTTC
many TRBJ1-2 TRBV2 NA CASNIRTANGYTF TGTGCCAGCAACATCCGGACAGCCAATGGCTACACCTTC
many TRBJ2-7 TRBV24-1 NA CATSDPARDGETYEQYF TGTGCCACCAGTGACCCAGCCCGGGACGGCGAAACCTACGAGCAGTACTTC
NA TRBJ2-1 TRBV30 NA CAWSVLGRGNEQFF TGTGCCTGGAGTGTACTCGGCCGGGGAAATGAGCAGTTCTTC
many TRBJ1-1 TRBV20-1 NA CSASVGAGEAFF TGCAGTGCTAGTGTTGGGGCGGGTGAAGCTTTCTTT
once TRBJ1-3 TRBV7-9 TRBD1 CASSFGTGRTSGNTIYF TGTGCCAGCAGCTTTGGGACAGGGAGGACCTCTGGAAACACCATATATTTT
NA TRBJ2-7 TRBV30 NA CAWRGVDLYEQYF TGTGCCTGGAGAGGTGTGGACCTCTACGAGCAGTACTTC
NA TRBJ2-5 TRBV4-1 NA CANSQATRDGETQYF TGCGCCAACAGCCAAGCTACCCGCGATGGAGAGACCCAGTACTTC
few TRBJ2-7 TRBV29-1 NA CSASLAYEQYF TGCAGCGCCAGCCTCGCCTACGAGCAGTACTTC
many TRBJ2-1 TRBV5-1 NA CASSLYGGSSYNEQFF TGCGCCAGCAGCTTGTATGGGGGGTCCTCCTACAATGAGCAGTTCTTC
many TRBJ1-2 TRBV10-3 NA CAISAEQEVYGYTF TGTGCCATCAGTGCGGAGCAGGAGGTCTATGGCTACACCTTC
many TRBJ2-6 TRBV12-3/TRBV12-4 NA CASGRSGANVLTF TGTGCCAGCGGACGCTCTGGGGCCAACGTCCTGACTTTC
NA TRBJ2-7 TRBV27 NA CASSLRRDTISEYF TGTGCCAGCAGTTTACGGCGGGACACTATAAGCGAGTACTTC
few TRBJ2-2 TRBV20-1 NA CSASRDPGELFF TGCAGTGCTAGTCGAGATCCCGGGGAGCTGTTTTTT